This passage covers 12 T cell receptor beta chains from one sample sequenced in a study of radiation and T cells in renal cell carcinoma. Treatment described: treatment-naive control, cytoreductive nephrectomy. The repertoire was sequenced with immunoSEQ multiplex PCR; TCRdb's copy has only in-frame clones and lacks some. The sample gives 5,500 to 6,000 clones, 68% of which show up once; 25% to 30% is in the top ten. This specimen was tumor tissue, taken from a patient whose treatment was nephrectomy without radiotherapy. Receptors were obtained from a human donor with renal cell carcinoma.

Here the CDR3 reads CAISESGQGFYGYTF. The CDR3 coding sequence is TGTGCCATCAGTGAGTCGGGACAGGGGTTCTATGGCTACACCTTC. V is TRBV10-3 and J is TRBJ1-2; 10 nucleotides align to TRBD1. The germline V gene encodes CDR1 ENHRY and CDR2 SYGVKD. The CDR3 totals 15 residues. J lost 4 bases, V lost 0 bases, and 2 bases had no gene match.

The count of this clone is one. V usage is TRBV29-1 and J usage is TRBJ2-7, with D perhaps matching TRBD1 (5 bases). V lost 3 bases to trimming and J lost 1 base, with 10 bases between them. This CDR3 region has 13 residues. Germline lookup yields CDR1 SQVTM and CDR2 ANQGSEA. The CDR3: CSVELGPSYEQYF. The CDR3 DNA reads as TGCAGCGTTGAGTTGGGGCCTTCCTACGAGCAGTACTTC.

Here the CDR3 DNA reads TGTGCCAGCAGTTTAAGGGGGGTAGTGAACACTGAAGCTTTCTTT. This encodes CASSLRGVVNTEAFF. This rearrangement joins TRBV27 to TRBJ1-1; D possibly corresponds to TRBD1 (6 bases). CDR1 is MNHEY and CDR2 is SMNVEV in the germline V gene (reference sequence). The V gene lost 2 bases and the J gene lost 0 bases, with 10 bases spanning the gap. There are 15 residues in the CDR3.

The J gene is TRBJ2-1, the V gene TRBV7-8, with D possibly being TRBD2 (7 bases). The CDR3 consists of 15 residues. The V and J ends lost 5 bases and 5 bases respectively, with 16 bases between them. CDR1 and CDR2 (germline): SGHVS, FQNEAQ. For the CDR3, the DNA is TGTGCCAGCAGCCCAGGGAGGGGGGTAAACAATGAGCAGTTCTTC. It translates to CASSPGRGVNNEQFF.

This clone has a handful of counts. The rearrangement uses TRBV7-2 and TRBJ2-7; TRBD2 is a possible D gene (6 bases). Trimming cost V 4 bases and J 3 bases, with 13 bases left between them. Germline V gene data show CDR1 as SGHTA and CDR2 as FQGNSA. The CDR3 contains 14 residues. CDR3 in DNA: TGTGCCAGCAGCTATGATACCGGGGGCTACGAGCAGTACTTC. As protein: CASSYDTGGYEQYF.

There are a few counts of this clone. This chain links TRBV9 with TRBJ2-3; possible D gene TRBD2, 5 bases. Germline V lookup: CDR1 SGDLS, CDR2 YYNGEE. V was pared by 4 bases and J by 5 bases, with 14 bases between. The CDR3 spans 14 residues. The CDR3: CASSPWGEGDTQYF. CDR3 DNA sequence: TGTGCCAGCAGCCCCTGGGGAGAAGGAGATACGCAGTATTTT. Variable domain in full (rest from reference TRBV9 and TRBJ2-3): DSGVTQTPKHLITATGQRVTLRCSPRSGDLSVYWYQQSLDQGLQFLIQYYNGEERAKGNILERFSAQQFPDLHSELNLSSLELGDSALYFCASSPWGEGDTQYFGPGTRLTVL.

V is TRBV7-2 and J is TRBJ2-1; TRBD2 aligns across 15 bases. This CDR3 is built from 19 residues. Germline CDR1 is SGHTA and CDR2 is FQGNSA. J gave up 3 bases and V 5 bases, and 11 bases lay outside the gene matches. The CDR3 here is CASSTRGLAGGPNYNEQFF. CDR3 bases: TGTGCCAGCAGCACCCGAGGACTAGCGGGAGGGCCGAACTACAATGAGCAGTTCTTC.

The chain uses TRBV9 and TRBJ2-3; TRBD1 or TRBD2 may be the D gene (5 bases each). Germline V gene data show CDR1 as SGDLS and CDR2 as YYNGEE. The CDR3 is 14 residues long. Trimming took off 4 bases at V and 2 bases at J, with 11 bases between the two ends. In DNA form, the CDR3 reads TGTGCCAGCAGCCCCCGGGGCATCACAGATACGCAGTATTTT. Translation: CASSPRGITDTQYF.

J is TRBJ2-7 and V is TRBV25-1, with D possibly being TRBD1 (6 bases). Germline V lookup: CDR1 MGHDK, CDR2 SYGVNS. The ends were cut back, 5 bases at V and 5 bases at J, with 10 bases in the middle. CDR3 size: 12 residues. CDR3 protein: CASSPSGDEQYF. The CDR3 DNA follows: TGTGCCAGCAGTCCCTCAGGGGACGAGCAGTACTTC.

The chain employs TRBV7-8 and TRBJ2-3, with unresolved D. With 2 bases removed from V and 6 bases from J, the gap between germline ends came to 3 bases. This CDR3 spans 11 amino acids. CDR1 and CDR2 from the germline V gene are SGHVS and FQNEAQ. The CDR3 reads CASSLTDTQYF. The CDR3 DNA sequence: TGTGCCAGCAGCTTAACGGATACGCAGTATTTT.

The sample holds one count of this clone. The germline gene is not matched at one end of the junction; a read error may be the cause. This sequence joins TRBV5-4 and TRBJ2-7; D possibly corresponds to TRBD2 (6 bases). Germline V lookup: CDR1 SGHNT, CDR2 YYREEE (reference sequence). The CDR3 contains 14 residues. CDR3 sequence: CAGSLSGEAYEQYF. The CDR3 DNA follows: TGTGCCGGCAGCTTGTCGGGGGAGGCCTACGAGCAGTACTTC.

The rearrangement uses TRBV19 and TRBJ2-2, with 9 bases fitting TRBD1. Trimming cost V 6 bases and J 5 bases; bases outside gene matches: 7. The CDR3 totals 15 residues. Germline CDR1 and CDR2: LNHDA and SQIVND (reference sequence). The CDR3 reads CASSPGTGMTGELFF. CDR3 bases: TGTGCCAGTAGCCCCGGGACAGGGATGACCGGGGAGCTGTTTTTT.